A single sample gave rise to the 21 T cell receptor beta chains below, sequenced in a study of identical twins. TCRdb reprocessed the 5' RACE reads with MiXCR, giving one entry per CDR3 protein. Of under 900,000 distinct CDR3 sequences detected, roughly 18% appear once; the ten largest clones hold around 13%. These data also formed part of another study, on T cells expressing NK-cell markers.

The sequencing input was PBMCs. The source is a woman under 30 in good health.

The rearrangement uses TRBV5-6 and TRBJ2-7; D ambiguous. Germline V gene sequence: CDR1 SGHDT, CDR2 YYEEEE. This CDR3 has 14 amino acids. Trimming shortened V by 0 bases and J by 5 bases, and 12 bases separated the two germline ends. CDR3 in amino acids: CASSLEGVGDEQYF. Written as DNA, the CDR3 is TGTGCCAGCAGCTTGGAGGGCGTTGGGGACGAGCAGTACTTC.

The V and J genes are TRBV7-9 and TRBJ1-1; 9 nucleotides line up with TRBD1. Per germline, CDR1 SEHNR and CDR2 FQNEAQ (reference sequence). This CDR3 is built from 15 residues. The ends lost 4 bases at V and 3 bases at J; junction bases unmatched: 6. Here the CDR3 reads CASSSYRGPDTEAFF. As DNA, the CDR3 is TGTGCCAGCAGCTCGTACAGGGGGCCCGACACTGAAGCTTTCTTT.

This chain joins TRBV9 and TRBJ2-3, with 12 bases fitting TRBD2. The germline CDR1 and CDR2 sequences are SGDLS and YYNGEE. V was pared by 3 bases and J by 7 bases, with 6 bases of the junction left unmatched. The CDR3 consists of 15 residues. DNA for the CDR3: TGTGCCAGCAGCGCCGGACTAGCGGGAAGCTATACGCAGTATTTT. This translates into CASSAGLAGSYTQYF.

This clonotype was seen many times. The chain employs TRBV12-3 or TRBV12-4 and TRBJ1-1; D uncertain. The CDR3 length is 13 residues. V was shortened by 3 bases and J by 1 base, with 6 bases between the two germline ends. CDR3 nucleotide sequence: TGTGCCAGCAGTTTGGGGTCGAACACTGAAGCTTTCTTT. Translation gives CASSLGSNTEAFF.

The chain links TRBV20-1 to TRBJ2-1; 8 positions agree with TRBD2. Looked up from germline, CDR1 is DFQATT and CDR2 is SNEGSKA (reference sequence). V trimming: 0 bases; J trimming: 2 bases; junction bases outside the gene matches: 6. This CDR3 comprises 16 residues. The CDR3 DNA reads as TGCAGTGCTAGAGATCGGATGCGGGGGGCCTACAATGAGCAGTTCTTC. Encoded protein: CSARDRMRGAYNEQFF.

This clonotype was recorded a few times. The chain joins TRBV6-5 to TRBJ2-2; D might be TRBD1 (6 bases). This CDR3 comprises 17 residues. Germline CDR1 is MNHEY and CDR2 is SVGAGI. V was clipped by 3 bases and J by 1 base, with 15 bases between them. CDR3 sequence: CASSYPGHPRNTGELFF. CDR3 DNA sequence: TGTGCCAGCAGTTATCCGGGACACCCGAGGAACACCGGGGAGCTGTTTTTT.

The V and J genes are TRBV19 and TRBJ2-2; D not resolved. Trimming removed 11 bases from V and 7 bases from J, with 11 bases in between. The CDR3 runs to 11 residues. Germline values: CDR1 LNHDA, CDR2 SQIVND (reference sequence). In nucleotides, the CDR3 is TGTGCCTCGCAGAAGGGCGGGGAGCTGTTTTTT. Translation: CASQKGGELFF.

This clonotype was counted a few times. This chain links TRBV4-3 with TRBJ2-2, with D perhaps being TRBD1 or TRBD2 (6 bases each). This CDR3 spans 18 amino acids. CDR1 and CDR2 from the germline V gene are LGHNA and YSLEER. V lost 4 bases to trimming and J lost 2 bases, with 20 bases between them. The CDR3 region has the DNA TGCGCCAGCAGCCGACCTACGGGGGCAACGCCAAACACCGGGGAGCTGTTTTTT. It is translated as CASSRPTGATPNTGELFF.

The rearrangement joins TRBV4-3 to TRBJ1-4; D remains ambiguous. Germline V gene sequence: CDR1 LGHNA, CDR2 YSLEER. Trimming pared 0 bases from V and 0 bases from J, leaving 11 bases between. The CDR3 is 17 amino acids. CDR3 DNA sequence: TGCGCCAGCAGCCAAGATGTCGCGGCTCCAACTAATGAAAAACTGTTTTTT. Amino acids: CASSQDVAAPTNEKLFF.

The V call is TRBV12-3 or TRBV12-4, the J call TRBJ1-5; a weak D match, TRBD1 (6 bases). The CDR3 has 15 residues. Trimming left V 3 bases short and J 3 bases short, with 12 bases between. This CDR3 is CASSLSTGTNQPQHF. DNA of the CDR3: TGTGCCAGCAGTTTGTCGACAGGCACCAATCAGCCCCAGCATTTT.

This clonotype appeared a few times. This chain joins TRBV11-1 and TRBJ2-1, with 16 bases identical to TRBD2. Germline assignment: CDR1 SGHAT and CDR2 FQDESV (reference sequence). Unmatched junction bases numbered 17, after V lost 4 bases and J lost 8 bases. The CDR3 runs to 20 residues. The CDR3: CASSSQSGGLAGGIADEQFF. The CDR3 region has the DNA TGTGCCAGCAGCTCTCAAAGCGGGGGACTAGCGGGAGGGATTGCGGATGAGCAGTTCTTC.

The chain combines TRBV5-1 with TRBJ2-3; TRBD2 matches at 8 bases. V dropped 5 bases and J dropped 2; count of bases not matched to a gene: 4. Germline V lookup: CDR1 SGHRS, CDR2 YFSETQ. CDR3 length equals 14 residues. The CDR3 protein is CASRWRGDTDTQYF. The CDR3, as DNA: TGCGCCAGCAGGTGGCGGGGGGACACAGATACGCAGTATTTT. The whole variable domain, filled in from reference TRBV5-1 and TRBJ2-3, reads KAGVTQTPRYLIKTRGQQVTLSCSPISGHRSVSWYQQTPGQGLQFLFEYFSETQRNKGNFPGRFSGRQFSNSRSEMNVSTLELGDSALYLCASRWRGDTDTQYFGPGTRLTVL.

This clonotype appeared a few times. This chain connects TRBV6-5 to TRBJ2-3; no reliable D call. The CDR3 loop spans 14 amino acids. V dropped 3 bases and J dropped 1 base, with 8 bases sitting between them. Germline CDR1 MNHEY, CDR2 SVGAGI. CDR3 residues: CASSYAAGTDTQYF. The DNA for the CDR3 is TGTGCCAGCAGTTATGCGGCAGGCACAGATACGCAGTATTTT.

This clonotype was seen repeatedly, ten times or more. J is TRBJ2-7 and V is TRBV18; no definite D call. Trimming cost V 0 bases and J 0 bases, with 12 bases left between them. Germline V lookup: CDR1 KGHSH, CDR2 LQKENI. This CDR3 has 16 residues. The chain's CDR3 is CASSPPLTKSSYEQYF. The CDR3 nucleotides read TGTGCCAGCTCACCACCGTTGACCAAGAGCTCCTACGAGCAGTACTTC.

This clonotype was detected a few times. The chain joins TRBV15 to TRBJ1-3; 7 nucleotides match TRBD1. Germline V CDR1 and CDR2: LNHNV, YYDKDF (reference sequence). J was trimmed by 0 bases and V by 5 bases; bases with no gene match: 1. CDR3 length: 14 residues. Here the CDR3 reads CATSGQDSGNTIYF. DNA of the CDR3: TGTGCCACCAGCGGACAGGACTCTGGAAACACCATATATTTT.

This clonotype was picked up many times. The chain uses TRBV10-2 and TRBJ2-2; 10 nucleotides agree with TRBD2. The CDR3 length is 14 residues. The germline V gene has CDR1 WSHSY and CDR2 SAAADI. V dropped 10 bases and J dropped 7; count of bases not matched to a gene: 9. CDR3 sequence (DNA): TGCGCCACCTTAGCGGGGGGTGTCGGCGGGGAGCTGTTTTTT. This encodes CATLAGGVGGELFF.

This clonotype occurred a few times. The V gene is TRBV5-1, the J gene TRBJ2-5, with 7 nucleotides matching TRBD2. This CDR3 comprises 16 residues. The germline gives CDR1 SGHRS, CDR2 YFSETQ. The V and J ends lost 4 bases and 2 bases, in that order; junction bases with no gene match: 11. CDR3 nucleotide sequence: TGCGCCAGCAGCCGGGCGGCGGCTAGCGGTCAAGAGACCCAGTACTTC. Amino acid sequence: CASSRAAASGQETQYF.

This clonotype was observed at least ten times. The chain uses TRBV7-9 and TRBJ1-1; TRBD1 is a possible D gene (6 bases). CDR3 size: 12 residues. Trimming pared 5 bases from V and 11 bases from J, leaving 15 bases between. Looked up from germline, CDR1 is SEHNR and CDR2 is FQNEAQ (reference sequence). CDR3 nucleotides: TGTGCCAGCAGCCCCACAGGGAGGGACGCTTTCTTT. Amino acid sequence: CASSPTGRDAFF.

The chain couples TRBV12-3 or TRBV12-4 to TRBJ2-3, with D tentatively TRBD1 or TRBD2 (5 bases each). CDR3 length: 13 residues. The V gene lost 6 bases and the J gene lost 5 bases, with 12 bases spanning the gap. Here the CDR3 DNA reads TGTGCCAGCAGACAAAGGGACCGAGATACGCAGTATTTT. Translation: CASRQRDRDTQYF.

The CDR3 region is CASSPDSTGGDTQYF. CDR3 in DNA: TGTGCCAGCTCACCGGACTCCACCGGGGGCGATACGCAGTATTTT. The V and J genes are TRBV18 and TRBJ2-3; perhaps D is TRBD1 or TRBD2 (6 bases each). The CDR3 is made up of 15 amino acids. Germline assignment: CDR1 KGHSH and CDR2 LQKENI. Trimming pared 3 bases from V and 6 bases from J, leaving 16 bases between. Together with reference TRBV18 and TRBJ2-3, the CDR3 gives the full variable domain: NAGVMQNPRHLVRRRGQEARLRCSPMKGHSHVYWYRQLPEEGLKFMVYLQKENIIDESGMPKERFSAEFPKEGPSILRIQQVVRGDSAAYFCASSPDSTGGDTQYFGPGTRLTVL.

This clonotype showed up just a few times. The V gene is TRBV6-5, the J gene TRBJ1-2, with a possible D match to TRBD1 (5 bases). V was clipped by 7 bases and J by 4 bases, with 10 bases between them. In germline, CDR1 is MNHEY, CDR2 SVGAGI. There are 12 residues in the CDR3. In DNA form, the CDR3 reads TGTGCCAGCACGGGGGACCTCTATGGCTACACCTTC. As protein: CASTGDLYGYTF.